This T cell receptor (beta chain) was observed in a study of blood T cell repertoires in COVID-19. The repertoire was sequenced with immunoSEQ multiplex PCR; TCRdb's copy has only in-frame clones and lacks some. This sample carries about 250,000 clones, 85% to 90% of them seen once, and the ten largest clones take about 14%. The CDR3 has 13 residues. Trimming stripped 7 bases from V and 1 base from J, with 9 bases between. Germline V CDR1 and CDR2: SNHLY, FYNNEI. Categorization into cohorts depended on clinical history that participants reported. The sample was PBMCs or T cells enriched from blood (not recorded which). The TCR originated in a man between 18 and 35 years old who had recovered from COVID-19. This chain links TRBV2 with TRBJ2-3, with D unclear. This CDR3 is CASNGGRTDTQYF. CDR3 DNA: TGTGCCAGCAACGGCGGCCGCACAGATACGCAGTATTTT.